This T cell receptor (beta chain) was identified in a study of beta chain features in type 1 diabetes. TCRB transcripts that were expressed got sequenced, as all of the isolated RNA had been reverse transcribed. An average of approximately 3.6 million reads was obtained for naive, central memory and regulatory T cell samples. Clones were read by immunoSEQ multiplex PCR, and TCRdb kept only the in-frame ones, dropping some. The data hold roughly 700,000 clones, with 13% observed a single time. For this clone: Its antigen is unidentified.

Study-wide results and caveats: Moderately but significantly shorter TCRB CDR3s were found in Type 1 diabetes patients in all four CD4+ subsets. Patients' naive, central memory and regulatory TCRB repertoires appeared more alike than those of healthy donors.

V lost 5 bases, J lost 5 bases, and 10 bases lay in between. Per germline, CDR1 SSHAT and CDR2 FNYEAQ (reference sequence). This CDR3 region has 13 residues. This sequence was found in a man between 18 and 29 years old with type 1 diabetes. The rearrangement uses TRBV7-7 and TRBJ1-5; D is perhaps TRBD1 (5 bases). Specimen: naive CD4+ T cells from blood. DNA of the CDR3: TGTGCCAGCAGCCGGGGGTTTGATCAGCCCCAGCATTTT. Translated, it gives CASSRGFDQPQHF.